Listed below are T cell receptor beta chains from one sample, sequenced in a study of shared clonotypes between healthy human individuals. TCRdb's copy holds only in-frame clones and misses some; the assay was immunoSEQ multiplex PCR. The sample lists 2.3 million or so clones; approximately 95% were seen once. Sequencing was done on a sample of naive CD4+ T cells from PBMCs. The receptors stem from a man between 18 and 29 years old in good health. Some clones in this sample may be carry-over from other donors' samples. Each CDR3 is given with its conserved first and last residue. Fields, in order: clone size, V gene, J gene, CDR3 length, CDR3 protein. The size field is filled for only some rows; it gives once, few, many or a size class.

clone size: NA; V gene: TRBV2; J gene: TRBJ2-2; CDR3 length: 15; CDR3 protein: CASTSTSGSIGELFF
clone size: few; V gene: TRBV7-3; J gene: TRBJ2-2; CDR3 length: 16; CDR3 protein: CASSLNSAGNTGELFF
clone size: NA; V gene: TRBV5-1; J gene: TRBJ2-5; CDR3 length: 15; CDR3 protein: CASSFRTGRDETQYF
clone size: NA; V gene: TRBV12-5; J gene: TRBJ1-3; CDR3 length: 16; CDR3 protein: CASGLVTGTSGNTIYF
clone size: NA; V gene: TRBV29-1; J gene: TRBJ2-5; CDR3 length: 12; CDR3 protein: CSVLGRQETQYF
clone size: NA; V gene: TRBV19; J gene: TRBJ1-5; CDR3 length: 13; CDR3 protein: CASKGQAQWPQHF
clone size: NA; V gene: TRBV11-3; J gene: TRBJ2-2; CDR3 length: 15; CDR3 protein: CASSSGTGDTGELFF
clone size: NA; V gene: TRBV4-1; J gene: TRBJ1-2; CDR3 length: 17; CDR3 protein: CASSSPGQTRSNYGYTF
clone size: NA; V gene: TRBV7-9; J gene: TRBJ1-2; CDR3 length: 15; CDR3 protein: CASSLASSGMYGYTF
clone size: NA; V gene: TRBV1; J gene: TRBJ2-3; CDR3 length: 16; CDR3 protein: CTSSLLEADRTDTQYF
clone size: NA; V gene: TRBV12-2; J gene: TRBJ1-2; CDR3 length: 17; CDR3 protein: CASRSGQGTPGGYGYTF
clone size: NA; V gene: TRBV6-5; J gene: TRBJ2-7; CDR3 length: 15; CDR3 protein: CASSYSGDNSYEQYF
clone size: NA; V gene: TRBV7-9; J gene: TRBJ2-1; CDR3 length: 14; CDR3 protein: CASSLARAYNEQFF
clone size: NA; V gene: TRBV7-9; J gene: TRBJ2-7; CDR3 length: 12; CDR3 protein: CAHQSAEGEQYF
clone size: NA; V gene: TRBV20-1; J gene: TRBJ2-1; CDR3 length: 11; CDR3 protein: CSASSGYEQFF
clone size: NA; V gene: TRBV29-1; J gene: TRBJ1-1; CDR3 length: 14; CDR3 protein: CSVRTQVQNTEAFF
clone size: NA; V gene: TRBV6-6; J gene: TRBJ1-2; CDR3 length: 12; CDR3 protein: CASSPPSYGYTF
clone size: NA; V gene: TRBV30; J gene: TRBJ1-2; CDR3 length: 15; CDR3 protein: CAWSVRDAANYGYTF
clone size: NA; V gene: TRBV7-2; J gene: TRBJ1-5; CDR3 length: 15; CDR3 protein: CASSLRQNDNQPQHF
clone size: NA; V gene: TRBV5-1; J gene: TRBJ1-3; CDR3 length: 15; CDR3 protein: CASSSRPGTYNTIYF
clone size: once; V gene: TRBV10-3; J gene: TRBJ2-2; CDR3 length: 15; CDR3 protein: CAISEAGRYTGELFF
clone size: NA; V gene: TRBV29-1; J gene: TRBJ2-3; CDR3 length: 12; CDR3 protein: CSVVRGTDTQYF
clone size: once; V gene: TRBV7-9; J gene: TRBJ2-1; CDR3 length: 16; CDR3 protein: CASSPRTSGTLDEQFF
clone size: NA; V gene: TRBV19; J gene: TRBJ2-1; CDR3 length: 14; CDR3 protein: CASGLGFSYNEQFF
clone size: NA; V gene: TRBV18; J gene: TRBJ1-4; CDR3 length: 14; CDR3 protein: CASSPPSGSEKLFF
clone size: NA; V gene: TRBV5-4; J gene: TRBJ2-6; CDR3 length: 15; CDR3 protein: CASSDRSSGANVLTF
clone size: NA; V gene: TRBV4-1; J gene: TRBJ2-2; CDR3 length: 15; CDR3 protein: CASSQFLQGSGELFF
clone size: NA; V gene: TRBV19; J gene: TRBJ2-5; CDR3 length: 11; CDR3 protein: CASSIRETQYF
clone size: NA; V gene: TRBV21-1; J gene: TRBJ1-1; CDR3 length: 11; CDR3 protein: CASKGNTEAFF
clone size: once; V gene: TRBV6-1; J gene: TRBJ2-7; CDR3 length: 14; CDR3 protein: CASSRSDLYYEQYF
clone size: NA; V gene: TRBV6-5; J gene: TRBJ1-6; CDR3 length: 16; CDR3 protein: CASSWLGQGRNSPLHF
clone size: NA; V gene: TRBV5-1; J gene: TRBJ1-1; CDR3 length: 13; CDR3 protein: CASSLEGPGEAFF
clone size: few; V gene: TRBV15; J gene: TRBJ1-3; CDR3 length: 15; CDR3 protein: CATSRVQSSGNTIYF
clone size: NA; V gene: TRBV2; J gene: TRBJ1-3; CDR3 length: 14; CDR3 protein: CASSGRLSGNTIYF
clone size: NA; V gene: TRBV7-9; J gene: TRBJ1-4; CDR3 length: 16; CDR3 protein: CASSRLPGQGGEKLFF
clone size: once; V gene: TRBV7-2; J gene: TRBJ2-7; CDR3 length: 14; CDR3 protein: CASSGQQGRYEQYF
clone size: NA; V gene: TRBV9; J gene: TRBJ2-2; CDR3 length: 15; CDR3 protein: CASSVGILPGGELFF
clone size: NA; V gene: TRBV9; J gene: TRBJ2-5; CDR3 length: 14; CDR3 protein: CASSPRDSQETQYF
clone size: NA; V gene: TRBV4-2; J gene: NA; CDR3 length: 16; CDR3 protein: CASSPLAGVKSNEQYF
clone size: few; V gene: TRBV5-4; J gene: TRBJ1-1; CDR3 length: 14; CDR3 protein: CASSYGQLNTEAFF
clone size: NA; V gene: TRBV5-4; J gene: TRBJ1-1; CDR3 length: 14; CDR3 protein: CASSPGGGKTEAFF
clone size: NA; V gene: TRBV19; J gene: TRBJ2-7; CDR3 length: 15; CDR3 protein: CASTFGGSGTYEQYF
clone size: NA; V gene: TRBV7-9; J gene: TRBJ2-7; CDR3 length: 11; CDR3 protein: CASGVAYEQYF
clone size: NA; V gene: TRBV5-1; J gene: TRBJ2-1; CDR3 length: 14; CDR3 protein: CASSLEGDYNEQFF
clone size: NA; V gene: TRBV15; J gene: TRBJ2-5; CDR3 length: 16; CDR3 protein: CATSRLTAAQELTQYF
clone size: NA; V gene: TRBV6-5; J gene: TRBJ1-1; CDR3 length: 13; CDR3 protein: CASRGPGVPRAFF
clone size: NA; V gene: TRBV6-4; J gene: TRBJ2-7; CDR3 length: 10; CDR3 protein: CASKSYEQYF
clone size: once; V gene: TRBV9; J gene: TRBJ1-4; CDR3 length: 14; CDR3 protein: CASSVGRINEKLFF
clone size: once; V gene: TRBV30; J gene: TRBJ2-4; CDR3 length: 14; CDR3 protein: CAWRAIGGENIQYF
clone size: once; V gene: TRBV18; J gene: TRBJ2-7; CDR3 length: 13; CDR3 protein: CASSPQGVWEQYF
clone size: NA; V gene: TRBV18; J gene: TRBJ2-5; CDR3 length: 17; CDR3 protein: CASSPPGLAGAQETQYF
clone size: NA; V gene: TRBV19; J gene: TRBJ1-1; CDR3 length: 15; CDR3 protein: CASIPRTGGGGEAFF
clone size: NA; V gene: TRBV2; J gene: TRBJ1-1; CDR3 length: 15; CDR3 protein: CAGRQGTTSNTEAFF
clone size: NA; V gene: TRBV6-8; J gene: TRBJ1-2; CDR3 length: 17; CDR3 protein: CASSRPGAATIDYGYTF
clone size: NA; V gene: TRBV28; J gene: TRBJ1-1; CDR3 length: 12; CDR3 protein: CASSLGDTEAFF